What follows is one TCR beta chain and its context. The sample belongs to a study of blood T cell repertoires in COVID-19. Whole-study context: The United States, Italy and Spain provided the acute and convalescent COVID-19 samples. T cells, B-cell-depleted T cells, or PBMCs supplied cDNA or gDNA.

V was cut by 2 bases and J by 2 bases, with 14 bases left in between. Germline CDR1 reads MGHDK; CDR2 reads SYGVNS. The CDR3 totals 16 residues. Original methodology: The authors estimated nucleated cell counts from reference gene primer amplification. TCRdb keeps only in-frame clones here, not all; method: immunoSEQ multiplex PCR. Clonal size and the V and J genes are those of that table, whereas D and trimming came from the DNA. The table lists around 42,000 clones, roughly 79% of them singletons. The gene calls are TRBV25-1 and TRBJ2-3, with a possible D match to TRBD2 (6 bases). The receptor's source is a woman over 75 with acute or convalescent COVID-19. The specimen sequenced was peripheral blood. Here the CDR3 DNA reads TGTGCCAGCAGTGAAGGGGTGGGAGGACCCACAGATACGCAGTATTTT. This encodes CASSEGVGGPTDTQYF.